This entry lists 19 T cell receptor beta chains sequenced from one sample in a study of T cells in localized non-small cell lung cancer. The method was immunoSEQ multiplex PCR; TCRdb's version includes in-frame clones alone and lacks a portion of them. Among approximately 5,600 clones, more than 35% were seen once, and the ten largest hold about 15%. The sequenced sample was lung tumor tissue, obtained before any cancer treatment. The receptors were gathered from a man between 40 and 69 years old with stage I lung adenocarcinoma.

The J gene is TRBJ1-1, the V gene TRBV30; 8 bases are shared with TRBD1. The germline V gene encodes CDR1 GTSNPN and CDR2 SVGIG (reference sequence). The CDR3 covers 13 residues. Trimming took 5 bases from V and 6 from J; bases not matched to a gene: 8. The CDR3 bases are TGTGCCTGGGAACCAGGGGGCGACGCTGAAGCTTTCTTT. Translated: CAWEPGGDAEAFF. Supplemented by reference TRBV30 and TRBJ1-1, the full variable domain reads SQTIHQWPATLVQPVGSPLSLECTVEGTSNPNLYWYRQAAGRGLQLLFYSVGIGQISSEVPQNLSASRPQDRQFILSSKKLLLSDSGFYLCAWEPGGDAEAFFGQGTRLTVV.

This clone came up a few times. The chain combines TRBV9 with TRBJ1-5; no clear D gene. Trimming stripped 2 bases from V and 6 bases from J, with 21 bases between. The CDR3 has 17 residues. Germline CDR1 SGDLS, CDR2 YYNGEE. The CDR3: CASSVARERVSRQPQHF. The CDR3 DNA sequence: TGTGCCAGCAGCGTCGCCCGAGAGAGGGTCAGCCGTCAGCCCCAGCATTTT.

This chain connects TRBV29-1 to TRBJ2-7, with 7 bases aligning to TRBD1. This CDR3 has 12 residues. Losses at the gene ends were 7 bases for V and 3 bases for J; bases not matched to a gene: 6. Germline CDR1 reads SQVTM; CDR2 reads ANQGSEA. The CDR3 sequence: CSGGQTRYEQYF. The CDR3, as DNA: TGCAGCGGGGGACAGACACGCTACGAGCAGTACTTC.

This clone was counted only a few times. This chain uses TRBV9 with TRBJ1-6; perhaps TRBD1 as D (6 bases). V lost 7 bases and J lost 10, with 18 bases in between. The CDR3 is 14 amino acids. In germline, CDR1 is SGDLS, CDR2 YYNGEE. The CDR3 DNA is TGTGCCAGCTCCCCCGCCAGGGGCGGCTCACCCCTCCACTTT. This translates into CASSPARGGSPLHF.

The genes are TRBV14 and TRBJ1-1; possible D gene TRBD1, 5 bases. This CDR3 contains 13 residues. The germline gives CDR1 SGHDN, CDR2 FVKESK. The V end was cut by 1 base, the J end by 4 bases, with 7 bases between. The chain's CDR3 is CASSQGGITEAFF. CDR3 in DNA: TGTGCCAGCAGCCAAGGGGGGATCACTGAAGCTTTCTTT.

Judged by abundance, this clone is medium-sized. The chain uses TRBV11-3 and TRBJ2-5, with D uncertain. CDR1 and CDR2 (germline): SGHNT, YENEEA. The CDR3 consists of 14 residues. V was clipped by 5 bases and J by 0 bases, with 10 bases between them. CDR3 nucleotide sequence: TGTGCCAGCAGCCTGGGCCGGTACCAAGAGACCCAGTACTTC. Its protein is CASSLGRYQETQYF.

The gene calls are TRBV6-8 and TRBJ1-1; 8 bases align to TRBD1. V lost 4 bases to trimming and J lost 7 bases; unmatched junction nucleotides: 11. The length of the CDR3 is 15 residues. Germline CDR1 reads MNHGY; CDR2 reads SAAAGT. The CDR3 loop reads CASSSRSRGRGEAFF. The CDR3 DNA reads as TGTGCCAGCAGTTCTAGAAGCAGGGGGCGCGGTGAAGCTTTCTTT.

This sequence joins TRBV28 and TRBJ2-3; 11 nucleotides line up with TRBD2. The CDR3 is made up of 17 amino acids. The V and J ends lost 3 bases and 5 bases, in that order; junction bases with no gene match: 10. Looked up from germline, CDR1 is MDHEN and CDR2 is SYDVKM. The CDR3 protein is CASSFRIAGGSGDTQYF. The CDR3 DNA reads TGTGCCAGCAGTTTTCGGATAGCGGGAGGGTCGGGAGATACGCAGTATTTT. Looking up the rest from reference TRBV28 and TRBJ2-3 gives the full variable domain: DVKVTQSSRYLVKRTGEKVFLECVQDMDHENMFWYRQDPGLGLRLIYFSYDVKMKEKGDIPEGYSVSREKKERFSLILESASTNQTSMYLCASSFRIAGGSGDTQYFGPGTRLTVL.

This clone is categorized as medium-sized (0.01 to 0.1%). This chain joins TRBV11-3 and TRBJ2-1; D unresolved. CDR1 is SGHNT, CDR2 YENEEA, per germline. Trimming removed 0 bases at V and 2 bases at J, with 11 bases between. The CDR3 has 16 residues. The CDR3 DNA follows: TGTGCCAGCAGCTTAGATCGGTACGGAACCTACAATGAGCAGTTCTTC. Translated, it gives CASSLDRYGTYNEQFF.

CDR3 sequence reads: CASSPETYNSPLHF. The DNA for the CDR3 is TGTGCCAGCTCACCAGAAACCTATAATTCACCCCTCCACTTT. This chain links TRBV18 with TRBJ1-6; D gene uncertain. The CDR3 is made up of 14 amino acids. Trimming pared 2 bases from V and 2 bases from J, leaving 4 bases between. The germline gives CDR1 KGHSH, CDR2 LQKENI.

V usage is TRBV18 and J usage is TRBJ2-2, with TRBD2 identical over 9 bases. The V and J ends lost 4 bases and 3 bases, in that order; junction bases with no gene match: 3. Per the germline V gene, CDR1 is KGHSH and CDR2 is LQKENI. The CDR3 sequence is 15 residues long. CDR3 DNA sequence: TGTGCCAGCTCACGTAGCGGGGGAGACACCGGGGAGCTGTTTTTT. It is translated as CASSRSGGDTGELFF.

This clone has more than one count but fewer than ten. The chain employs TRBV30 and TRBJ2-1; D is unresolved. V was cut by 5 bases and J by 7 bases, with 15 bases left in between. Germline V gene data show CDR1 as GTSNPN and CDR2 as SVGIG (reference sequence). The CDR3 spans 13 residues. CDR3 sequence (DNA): TGTGCCTGGGAGAAACCGGTGAGAAATGAGCAGTTCTTC. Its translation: CAWEKPVRNEQFF.

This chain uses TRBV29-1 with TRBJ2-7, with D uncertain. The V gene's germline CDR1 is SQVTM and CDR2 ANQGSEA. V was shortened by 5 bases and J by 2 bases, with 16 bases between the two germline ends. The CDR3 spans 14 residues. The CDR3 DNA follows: TGCAGCGTTACGCCGGTACAGAGCCCCTACGAGCAGTACTTC. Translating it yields CSVTPVQSPYEQYF.

The CDR3 loop reads CASSARDRRRNEQFF. The CDR3 DNA reads as TGTGCCAGCAGCGCCCGGGACAGGAGGAGAAATGAGCAGTTCTTC. This rearrangement joins TRBV11-3 to TRBJ2-1; 8 nucleotides line up with TRBD1. J lost 7 bases, V lost 5 bases, and 10 bases had no gene match. Germline CDR1 reads SGHNT; CDR2 reads YENEEA. The length of the CDR3 is 15 residues.

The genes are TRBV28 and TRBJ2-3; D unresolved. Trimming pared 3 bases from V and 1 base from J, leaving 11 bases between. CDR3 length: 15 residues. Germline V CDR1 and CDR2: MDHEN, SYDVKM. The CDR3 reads CASSFVSRGTDTQYF. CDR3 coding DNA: TGTGCCAGCAGTTTTGTCTCTCGGGGCACAGATACGCAGTATTTT.

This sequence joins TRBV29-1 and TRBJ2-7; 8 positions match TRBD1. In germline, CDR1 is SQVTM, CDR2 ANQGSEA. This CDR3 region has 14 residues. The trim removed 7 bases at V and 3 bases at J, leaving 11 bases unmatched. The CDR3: CSAASDRVNYEQYF. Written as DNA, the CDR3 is TGCAGCGCTGCTTCGGACAGGGTAAACTACGAGCAGTACTTC.

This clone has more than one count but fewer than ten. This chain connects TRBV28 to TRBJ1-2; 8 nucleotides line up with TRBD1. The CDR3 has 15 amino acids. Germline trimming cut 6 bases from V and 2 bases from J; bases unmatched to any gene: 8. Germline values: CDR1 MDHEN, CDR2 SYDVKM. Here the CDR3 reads CASRQTGATNYGYTF. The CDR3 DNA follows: TGTGCCAGCAGACAGACAGGGGCAACGAACTATGGCTACACCTTC.

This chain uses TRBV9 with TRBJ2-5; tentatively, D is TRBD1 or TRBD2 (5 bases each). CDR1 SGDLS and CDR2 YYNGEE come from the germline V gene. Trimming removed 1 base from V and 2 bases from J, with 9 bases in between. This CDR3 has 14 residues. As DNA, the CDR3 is TGTGCCAGCAGCGTACACGGGGCTCAAGAGACCCAGTACTTC. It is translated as CASSVHGAQETQYF.

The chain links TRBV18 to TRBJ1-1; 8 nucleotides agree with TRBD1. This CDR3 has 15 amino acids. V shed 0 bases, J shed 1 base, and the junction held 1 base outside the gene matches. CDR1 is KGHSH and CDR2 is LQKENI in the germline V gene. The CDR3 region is CASSPPGTGNTEAFF. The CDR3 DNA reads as TGTGCCAGCTCACCACCCGGGACAGGGAACACTGAAGCTTTCTTT.